These 28 T cell receptor beta chains were sequenced from one sample in a study of cytomegalovirus exposure and HLA in healthy donors. PCR involved 60 Vbeta and 13 Jbeta primers. Sequencing was performed with immunoSEQ multiplex PCR; in TCRdb, only in-frame clones are kept and a portion is missing. The table has about 140,000 clones, approximately 80% seen once. The material sequenced was PBMCs. Receptor source: a woman aged 45-65 years in good health and CMV-seronegative.

The chain links TRBV4-3 to TRBJ1-4, with D unresolved. Germline-derived CDR1 and CDR2 are LGHNA and YSLEER. The V end was cut by 3 bases, the J end by 3 bases, with 8 bases between. CDR3 length: 14 residues. Written as DNA, the CDR3 is TGCGCCAGCAGCCATAATTCGGCTAATGAAAAACTGTTTTTT. Protein: CASSHNSANEKLFF.

The genes are TRBV14 and TRBJ1-3; unclear D gene. The CDR3 consists of 15 residues. CDR1 and CDR2 from the germline V gene are SGHDN and FVKESK. The V end was cut by 4 bases, the J end by 4 bases, with 14 bases between. Here the CDR3 DNA reads TGTGCCAGCAGCCGAGGGCCTACGGCCGGAAACACCATATATTTT. Translating gives CASSRGPTAGNTIYF. Based on the CDR3 plus reference TRBV14 and TRBJ1-3, the full variable domain is EAGVTQFPSHSVIEKGQTVTLRCDPISGHDNLYWYRRVMGKEIKFLLHFVKESKQDESGMPNNRFLAERTGGTYSTLKVQPAELEDSGVYFCASSRGPTAGNTIYFGEGSWLTVV.

V gene TRBV10-3 combines with J gene TRBJ2-7; tentative D call: TRBD2 (5 bases). This CDR3 is built from 14 residues. Per the germline V gene, CDR1 is ENHRY and CDR2 is SYGVKD. V lost 7 bases to trimming and J lost 1 base, with 14 bases between them. CDR3 sequence (DNA): TGTGCCATCACCCCGGGGTTGGAGTCCTACGAGCAGTACTTC. Its protein is CAITPGLESYEQYF.

In this sample, this clone turned up a few times. This chain joins TRBV21-1 and TRBJ1-6; TRBD1 is the table's D call and was not checked against the DNA. TRBV21-1 represents a pseudogene. The CDR3 is 17 residues long. CDR3 residues: CASTSLTGAEKNSPLHF. The CDR3 DNA reads TGTGCCAGCACCTCCCTAACAGGGGCGGAGAAGAATTCACCCCTCCACTTT.

V usage is TRBV5-1 and J usage is TRBJ1-1; D call uncertain. CDR3 length equals 14 residues. Trimming pared 6 bases from V and 1 base from J, leaving 13 bases between. Germline lookup yields CDR1 SGHRS and CDR2 YFSETQ. The CDR3 reads CASTALPGNTEAFF. CDR3 DNA: TGCGCCAGCACCGCCCTACCAGGGAACACTGAAGCTTTCTTT.

The chain joins TRBV7-3 to TRBJ2-1; D is unresolved. V gave up 3 bases and J gave up 2 bases, with 5 bases separating them. The germline V gene encodes CDR1 SGHTA and CDR2 FQGTGA. This CDR3 region has 13 residues. The CDR3 region is CASSFNPYNEQFF. DNA of the CDR3: TGTGCCAGCAGCTTTAATCCCTACAATGAGCAGTTCTTC.

The rearrangement joins TRBV7-8 to TRBJ1-2; D remains unclear. The CDR3 spans 12 residues. Per germline, CDR1 SGHVS and CDR2 FQNEAQ. Deletions cut 2 bases from V and 6 bases from J, with 7 bases between. The CDR3 region is CASSLRRDGYTF. The DNA for the CDR3 is TGTGCCAGCAGCTTACGCCGGGATGGCTACACCTTC.

The genes are TRBV6-4 and TRBJ2-3; TRBD2 agrees at 7 bases. The length of the CDR3 is 14 residues. V lost 4 bases, J lost 2 bases, and 3 bases stayed unmatched. The germline gives CDR1 MRHNA, CDR2 SNTAGT. CDR3 sequence: CASSGRGTTDTQYF. The CDR3 DNA is TGTGCCAGCAGTGGGCGGGGGACCACAGATACGCAGTATTTT.

The chain combines TRBV6-1 with TRBJ1-6; 7 positions match TRBD1. J gave up 10 bases and V 7 bases, and 13 bases lay outside the gene matches. CDR1 is MNHNS and CDR2 is SASEGT in the germline V gene. The CDR3 sequence is 15 residues long. CDR3 nucleotides: TGTGCCAGCACTTCTACAGGGGTCTTTAGCTCACCCCTCCACTTT. Protein: CASTSTGVFSSPLHF.

This rearrangement joins TRBV5-1 to TRBJ2-5, with D perhaps matching TRBD1 (6 bases). The J call may be wrong; the DNA end is better matched by TRBJ2-7. The CDR3 totals 14 residues. Germline CDR1 is SGHRS and CDR2 is YFSETQ. The CDR3 nucleotides are TGCGCCAGCAGCTTATTCCAGGGGAACTACGAGCAGTACTTC. Amino acids: CASSLFQGNYEQYF.

The chain has TRBV5-4 and TRBJ1-4; 7 bases fit TRBD1. The germline gives CDR1 SGHNT, CDR2 YYREEE (reference sequence). The V gene end was trimmed by 3 bases and the J gene end by 4 bases; junction bases not matched to a gene: 9. The CDR3 totals 16 residues. The CDR3 bases are TGTGCCAGCAGCTCCCGACAGGGAGACTTTAATGAAAAACTGTTTTTT. Protein: CASSSRQGDFNEKLFF. Together with reference TRBV5-4 and TRBJ1-4, the CDR3 gives the full variable domain: ETGVTQSPTHLIKTRGQQVTLRCSSQSGHNTVSWYQQALGQGPQFIFQYYREEENGRGNFPPRFSGLQFPNYSSELNVNALELDDSALYLCASSSRQGDFNEKLFFGSGTQLSVL.

V gene TRBV7-9 combines with J gene TRBJ1-1; a weak D match, TRBD1 (6 bases). Looked up from germline, CDR1 is SEHNR and CDR2 is FQNEAQ (reference sequence). The V end lost 3 bases, the J end lost 3 bases, and 20 bases lay between the germline ends. The CDR3 runs to 17 residues. The CDR3 region is CASSFPQGDLGDTEAFF. The CDR3 DNA is TGTGCCAGCAGCTTCCCACAGGGTGACCTAGGAGACACTGAAGCTTTCTTT. The full variable domain, with the rest looked up from reference TRBV7-9 and TRBJ1-1, is DTGVSQNPRHKITKRGQNVTFRCDPISEHNRLYWYRQTLGQGPEFLTYFQNEAQLEKSRLLSDRFSAERPKGSFSTLEIQRTEQGDSAMYLCASSFPQGDLGDTEAFFGQGTRLTVV.

The chain links TRBV2 to TRBJ2-1, with a possible D match to TRBD1 (6 bases). Germline V gene sequence: CDR1 SNHLY, CDR2 FYNNEI. The CDR3 has 13 amino acids. V was pared by 6 bases and J by 7 bases, with 13 bases between. CDR3 sequence (DNA): TGTGCCAGCAGAGACCCAACAGGGAATGAGCAGTTCTTC. Its protein is CASRDPTGNEQFF.

This chain uses TRBV11-2 with TRBJ2-7, with D unclear. Trimming removed 1 base at V and 3 bases at J, with 13 bases between. In germline, CDR1 is SGHAT, CDR2 FQNNGV. CDR3 length: 15 residues. Here the CDR3 DNA reads TGTGCCAGCAGCTTAGGGGCAGCAACGTACTACGAGCAGTACTTC. Translating gives CASSLGAATYYEQYF.

The chain couples TRBV4-2 to TRBJ1-1; D might be TRBD1 (6 bases). The germline V and J ends were trimmed by 0 bases and 7 bases, with 12 bases remaining between them. The CDR3 totals 14 residues. Germline V lookup: CDR1 LGHNA, CDR2 YNFKEQ. The CDR3 DNA reads TGTGCCAGCAGCCAAGATAGGGGGAAAGATGAAGCTTTCTTT. It specifies CASSQDRGKDEAFF.

The table lists this clone with a few counts. Other DNA variants within this sample encode the same CDR3. The chain carries TRBV7-9 and TRBJ2-7; D perhaps matches TRBD2 (7 bases). Trimming stripped 3 bases from V and 7 bases from J, with 16 bases between. This CDR3 contains 14 residues. The germline CDR1 and CDR2 sequences are SEHNR and FQNEAQ (reference sequence). This CDR3 is CASSFSRTAGEQYF. The CDR3 nucleotides are TGTGCCAGCAGCTTCTCTAGGACAGCGGGGGAGCAGTACTTC.

The rearrangement uses TRBV25-1 and TRBJ2-7; 12 bases agree with TRBD1. Germline-derived CDR1 and CDR2 are MGHDK and SYGVNS. This CDR3 has 15 residues. With V trimmed by 4 bases and J by 9 bases, 10 bases remained unmatched. CDR3 nucleotides: TGTGCCAGCAGTGTCCCGGGGACAGGGGGCTCTAGGCAGTACTTC. Protein: CASSVPGTGGSRQYF.

The CDR3 region is CASSFPQGAGGNTIYF. The DNA for the CDR3 is TGTGCCAGCAGCTTCCCACAGGGGGCAGGGGGAAACACCATATATTTT. This rearrangement joins TRBV7-8 to TRBJ1-3; 9 nucleotides match TRBD1. The CDR3 contains 16 residues. Germline loops: CDR1 SGHVS, CDR2 FQNEAQ. Trimming at V came to 3 bases and at J to 4 bases, leaving 7 bases not matched to a gene.

The V and J genes are TRBV4-1 and TRBJ2-3, with 9 bases fitting TRBD2. Trimming at V came to 0 bases and at J to 5 bases, leaving 6 bases not matched to a gene. The length of the CDR3 is 16 residues. CDR1 is MGHRA and CDR2 is YSYEKL in the germline V gene. CDR3 amino acids: CASSQDEAGGGDTQYF. Here the CDR3 DNA reads TGCGCCAGCAGCCAAGATGAAGCGGGGGGAGGAGATACGCAGTATTTT.

The chain is built from TRBV27 and TRBJ2-7; D not certain. V lost 3 bases, J lost 3 bases, and 9 bases lay in between. The CDR3 runs to 13 residues. CDR1 is MNHEY, CDR2 SMNVEV, per germline (reference sequence). CDR3 amino acids: CASSFGQYYEQYF. In DNA form, the CDR3 reads TGTGCCAGCAGTTTTGGGCAGTACTACGAGCAGTACTTC.

The chain combines TRBV7-2 with TRBJ2-7; 10 bases are a match to TRBD1. CDR3 length: 17 residues. From germline, CDR1 is SGHTA and CDR2 FQGNSA. With V trimmed by 4 bases and J by 4 bases, 13 bases remained unmatched. CDR3 coding DNA: TGTGCCAGCAGCTCCACAAACCCGACAGGGGGCATTTACGAGCAGTACTTC. It translates to CASSSTNPTGGIYEQYF.

CDR3 residues: CASSPPGTGWTDTQYF. In nucleotides, the CDR3 is TGTGCCAGCAGTCCCCCCGGGACAGGGTGGACAGATACGCAGTATTTT. The chain is built from TRBV27 and TRBJ2-3; 9 nucleotides agree with TRBD1. With 5 bases clipped from V and 3 bases from J, the junction kept 9 bases outside the gene matches. The CDR3 sequence is 16 residues long. Germline-derived CDR1 and CDR2 are MNHEY and SMNVEV (reference sequence).

This clone was seen more than once but under ten times. The CDR3 bases are TGTGCCAGCAGTGAGGTCGAATTCGGGGGAGCTTTCTTT. Translation gives CASSEVEFGGAFF. The chain recombines TRBV6-5 with TRBJ1-1; TRBD1 might be the D (5 bases). Germline V gene sequence: CDR1 MNHEY, CDR2 SVGAGI. The CDR3 covers 13 residues. V dropped 5 bases and J dropped 10 bases, with 17 bases sitting between them.

This chain links TRBV5-6 with TRBJ2-7; 7 nucleotides agree with TRBD1. From germline, CDR1 is SGHDT and CDR2 YYEEEE. Trimming took 4 bases from V and 5 from J; bases not matched to a gene: 12. The CDR3 totals 15 residues. CDR3 DNA sequence: TGTGCCAGCAGCGAGTCCCATGACAGGGACAACGAGCAGTACTTC. Its protein product is CASSESHDRDNEQYF.

The gene calls are TRBV6-5 and TRBJ1-4; D is undetermined. This CDR3 comprises 16 residues. Trimming removed 0 bases at V and 3 bases at J, with 11 bases between. Germline lookup yields CDR1 MNHEY and CDR2 SVGAGI. The CDR3 DNA reads as TGTGCCAGCAGTTACTCGGGAGGGCTCCCTAATGAAAAACTGTTTTTT. Its translation: CASSYSGGLPNEKLFF.

The CDR3 nucleotides read TGTGCCTTAGGCAGGGGTTCTTTCAACTATGGCTACACCTTC. It is translated as CALGRGSFNYGYTF. V and J are TRBV6-1 and TRBJ1-2; TRBD1 might be the D (6 bases). V gave up 11 bases and J gave up 2 bases, with 18 bases separating them. The V gene's germline CDR1 is MNHNS and CDR2 SASEGT. The CDR3 consists of 14 residues.

This clone was picked up one time. The chain's CDR3 is CASSTSPLFVWANSYEQYF. CDR3 DNA: TGTGCCAGCAGCACTAGTCCTCTTTTCGTCTGGGCTAACTCCTACGAGCAGTACTTC. The V call is TRBV5-4, the J call TRBJ2-5; a possible D gene is TRBD2 (5 bases). TRBJ2-7 matches the DNA end more closely, so the J call is doubtful. Germline V gives CDR1 SGHNT, CDR2 YYREEE (reference sequence). The CDR3 runs to 19 residues.

The J gene is TRBJ1-1, the V gene TRBV7-9; 7 nucleotides line up with TRBD1. Germline lookup yields CDR1 SEHNR and CDR2 FQNEAQ (reference sequence). This CDR3 has 16 residues. Unmatched junction bases numbered 5, after V lost 1 base and J lost 0 bases. CDR3 amino acids: CASSLEGAELNTEAFF. In DNA form, the CDR3 reads TGTGCCAGCAGCTTAGAGGGGGCGGAGTTGAACACTGAAGCTTTCTTT.